The next 32 T cell receptor beta chains were all read from a single sample in a study of vaccination effects on CD4 cells after COVID-19. Sequencing was performed with immunoSEQ multiplex PCR; in TCRdb, only in-frame clones are kept and a portion is missing. Here the sample spans some 47,000 clones, 60% to 75% being singletons. No antigen is known for these receptors. Following culture for about ten days, CD4+ T cells were isolated. Vaccine administered to participants consisted of two doses of either BNT162b2 or mRNA-1273. The material sequenced was CD4+ T cells from PBMCs cultured without peptide, taken after COVID-19 vaccination. The receptors derive from a human donor who received a COVID-19 vaccine.

The CDR3 DNA reads as TGTGCCAGCAGTTTATCCGCGGGGGGCTCAAAGACCCAGTACTTC. As protein: CASSLSAGGSKTQYF. The chain uses TRBV27 and TRBJ2-5; TRBD2 aligns across 8 bases. Germline CDR1 is MNHEY and CDR2 is SMNVEV (reference sequence). Trimming removed 0 bases from V and 6 bases from J; junction bases left unmatched: 6. CDR3 length: 15 amino acids.

CDR3 amino acids: CASSLAVTSGTSYEQYF. DNA of the CDR3: TGCGCCAGCAGCTTGGCCGTGACTAGCGGGACTTCCTACGAGCAGTACTTC. V is TRBV5-1 and J is TRBJ2-7, with 11 bases lining up with TRBD2. The CDR3 contains 17 residues. V shed 0 bases, J shed 1 base, and the junction held 6 bases outside the gene matches. Germline V gene sequence: CDR1 SGHRS, CDR2 YFSETQ. The full variable domain, its missing parts supplied by reference TRBV5-1 and TRBJ2-7, is KAGVTQTPRYLIKTRGQQVTLSCSPISGHRSVSWYQQTPGQGLQFLFEYFSETQRNKGNFPGRFSGRQFSNSRSEMNVSTLELGDSALYLCASSLAVTSGTSYEQYFGPGTRLTVT.

The gene calls are TRBV10-3 and TRBJ1-1, with 7 bases lining up with TRBD1. This CDR3 comprises 14 residues. The V gene's germline CDR1 is ENHRY and CDR2 SYGVKD. Unmatched junction bases numbered 4, after V lost 5 bases and J lost 1 base. The CDR3 is CAISQGQSNTEAFF. The CDR3, as DNA: TGTGCCATCAGTCAGGGACAGTCGAACACTGAAGCTTTCTTT.

The gene calls are TRBV9 and TRBJ1-6, with D uncertain. CDR3 length: 15 residues. Trimming took off 2 bases at V and 0 bases at J, with 6 bases between the two ends. Germline values: CDR1 SGDLS, CDR2 YYNGEE. The CDR3, as DNA: TGTGCCAGCAGCGTCGGGAGCTCCTATAATTCACCCCTCCACTTT. Encoded protein: CASSVGSSYNSPLHF.

The rearrangement uses TRBV7-2 and TRBJ1-3; possibly TRBD1 for D (5 bases). The germline V and J ends were trimmed by 5 bases and 2 bases, with 13 bases remaining between them. The CDR3 contains 15 residues. Germline CDR1 reads SGHTA; CDR2 reads FQGNSA. Here the CDR3 DNA reads TGTGCCAGCAGCCCCCGTGGGGGGACTGGAAACACCATATATTTT. This sequence encodes CASSPRGGTGNTIYF.

In this sample, this clone turned up a few times. The gene calls are TRBV27 and TRBJ1-1, with D maybe TRBD1 (5 bases). Germline V gene data show CDR1 as MNHEY and CDR2 as SMNVEV (reference sequence). The CDR3 is 15 amino acids. The ends were cut back, 3 bases at V and 1 base at J, with 12 bases in the middle. This CDR3 is CASSFLSRGNTEAFF. CDR3 nucleotides: TGTGCCAGCAGTTTTCTATCAAGGGGGAACACTGAAGCTTTCTTT.

The V gene is TRBV5-1, the J gene TRBJ1-4; unclear D gene. Germline CDR1 SGHRS, CDR2 YFSETQ. V was cut by 4 bases and J by 8 bases, with 18 bases left in between. The CDR3 consists of 15 residues. The CDR3 region has the DNA TGCGCCAGCAGCCCCGGACGAAAAAGAGAAGAAAAACTGTTTTTT. This gives the protein CASSPGRKREEKLFF.

This clone came up a few times. The V and J genes are TRBV28 and TRBJ1-5; tentatively, D is TRBD1 (5 bases). CDR1 is MDHEN and CDR2 is SYDVKM in the germline V gene. The CDR3 is 19 residues long. Trimming took 1 base from V and 2 from J, leaving 21 bases between them. CDR3 sequence reads: CASSLLRRGVIVRNQPQHF. Here the CDR3 DNA reads TGTGCCAGCAGTTTATTGAGGAGGGGCGTGATTGTGCGCAATCAGCCCCAGCATTTT.

The rearrangement uses TRBV5-6 and TRBJ1-1, with 9 bases aligning to TRBD1. V gave up 2 bases and J gave up 5 bases; unmatched junction bases: 7. In germline, CDR1 is SGHDT, CDR2 YYEEEE. This CDR3 spans 15 amino acids. The CDR3 nucleotides are TGTGCCAGCAGCTTATACGACAGGGGGGAAACTGAAGCTTTCTTT. The encoded protein is CASSLYDRGETEAFF.

This chain connects TRBV6-4 to TRBJ1-2, with D possibly TRBD1 on 5 matching bases. The CDR3 totals 14 residues. The V gene's germline CDR1 is MRHNA and CDR2 SNTAGT. V was trimmed by 2 bases and J by 6 bases, leaving 13 bases between them. In nucleotides, the CDR3 is TGTGCCAGCAGTGACGATGGGGGAGTAAATGGCTACACCTTC. Its translation is CASSDDGGVNGYTF.

The chain joins TRBV6-5 to TRBJ1-2; 7 bases match TRBD1. CDR3 size: 12 residues. J gave up 4 bases and V 8 bases, and 4 bases lay outside the gene matches. The germline gives CDR1 MNHEY, CDR2 SVGAGI. The chain's CDR3 is CASRQGTYGYTF. The CDR3 DNA reads as TGTGCCAGCCGACAGGGTACCTATGGCTACACCTTC.

This clone was detected only once. The chain couples TRBV11-2 to TRBJ2-7; 7 bases agree with TRBD1. V gave up 4 bases and J gave up 0 bases; unmatched junction bases: 6. CDR3 length: 15 amino acids. CDR1 is SGHAT, CDR2 FQNNGV, per germline. This CDR3 reads CASSSLRDSSYEQYF. DNA of the CDR3: TGTGCCAGCAGCTCACTCCGGGACAGCTCCTACGAGCAGTACTTC.

CDR3 protein: CASSLAVTGKQPQHF. Written as DNA, the CDR3 is TGTGCCAGCAGCTTAGCGGTGACAGGGAAGCAGCCCCAGCATTTT. V usage is TRBV7-2 and J usage is TRBJ1-5; 7 bases agree with TRBD1. This CDR3 contains 15 residues. Germline CDR1 reads SGHTA; CDR2 reads FQGNSA. With V trimmed by 0 bases and J by 7 bases, 6 bases remained unmatched. Supplemented by reference TRBV7-2 and TRBJ1-5, the full variable domain reads GAGVSQSPSNKVTEKGKDVELRCDPISGHTALYWYRQSLGQGLEFLIYFQGNSAPDKSGLPSDRFSAERTGGSVSTLTIQRTQQEDSAVYLCASSLAVTGKQPQHFGDGTRLSIL.

V and J are TRBV6-5 and TRBJ1-6, with D uncertain. CDR1 is MNHEY, CDR2 SVGAGI, per germline. Trimming took 4 bases from V and 0 from J, leaving 7 bases between them. The CDR3 contains 15 residues. The CDR3 DNA reads as TGTGCCAGCAGTTCCTCTGGCTCCTATAATTCACCCCTCCACTTT. Translation: CASSSSGSYNSPLHF.

The chain employs TRBV5-1 and TRBJ2-7; a possible D gene is TRBD1 (6 bases). The V end lost 1 base, the J end lost 5 bases, and 19 bases lay between the germline ends. Germline loops: CDR1 SGHRS, CDR2 YFSETQ. This CDR3 spans 16 amino acids. CDR3 coding DNA: TGCGCCAGCAGCTTGCTCGGACAGCGACCTTTGGACGAGCAGTACTTC. Protein product: CASSLLGQRPLDEQYF.

V is TRBV24-1 and J is TRBJ2-1, with TRBD2 matching 7 bases. Germline assignment: CDR1 KGHDR and CDR2 SFDVKD. There are 13 residues in the CDR3. After removal of 4 bases from V and 7 bases from J, the junction contained 3 bases not matched to a gene. CDR3 sequence reads: CATSDVGGNEQFF. The CDR3 coding sequence is TGTGCCACCAGTGACGTGGGGGGGAATGAGCAGTTCTTC.

The table lists this clone with a few counts. This chain joins TRBV3-1 (or the pseudogene TRBV3-2) and TRBJ1-5; D may be TRBD1 (5 bases). The V gene lost 0 bases and the J gene lost 7 bases, with 10 bases spanning the gap. The germline V gene encodes CDR1 LGHDT and CDR2 YNNKEL (reference sequence). This CDR3 region has 14 residues. For the CDR3, the DNA is TGTGCCAGCAGCCAAGACGGGGGAAACCAGCCCCAGCATTTT. As protein: CASSQDGGNQPQHF.

The V gene is TRBV19, the J gene TRBJ2-2; weak D call: TRBD2 (5 bases). Trimming took off 6 bases at V and 8 bases at J, with 22 bases between the two ends. Looked up from germline, CDR1 is LNHDA and CDR2 is SQIVND (reference sequence). The CDR3 extends over 16 amino acids. CDR3 nucleotide sequence: TGTGCCAGTAGCCGAGGGTCCTTACAAGACTCTGGGGAGCTGTTTTTT. Protein sequence: CASSRGSLQDSGELFF.

The gene calls are TRBV12-3 or TRBV12-4 and TRBJ2-5; D gene ambiguous. Trimming took 1 base from V and 1 from J, leaving 4 bases between them. The CDR3 spans 13 residues. The CDR3 sequence is CASSLDSQETQYF. For the CDR3, the DNA is TGTGCCAGCAGTTTAGACAGCCAAGAGACCCAGTACTTC.

The chain joins TRBV21-1 to TRBJ2-7; no check of the table's D call, TRBD1, against the DNA was made. TRBV21-1 is a recognized pseudogene. The CDR3 covers 15 residues. The CDR3 is CASSKSWGLVYEQYF. The CDR3 nucleotides are TGTGCCAGCAGCAAATCTTGGGGGCTCGTCTACGAGCAGTACTTC.

The CDR3 region is CASSMLADGNYEQYF. In nucleotides, the CDR3 is TGCGCCAGCAGCATGCTAGCGGATGGCAACTACGAGCAGTACTTC. The chain combines TRBV5-1 with TRBJ2-7; 7 bases agree with TRBD2. The CDR3 spans 15 residues. In germline, CDR1 is SGHRS, CDR2 YFSETQ. Unmatched junction bases numbered 10, after V lost 4 bases and J lost 3 bases.

The J gene is TRBJ2-7, the V gene TRBV7-8; 8 nucleotides align to TRBD1. Germline V gives CDR1 SGHVS, CDR2 FQNEAQ. Trimming took 6 bases from V and 2 from J; bases not matched to a gene: 9. The CDR3 covers 15 residues. The CDR3 bases are TGTGCCAGCAGTCGGCCTAAGACAGGGGCCTACGAGCAGTACTTC. This encodes CASSRPKTGAYEQYF.

The chain employs TRBV3-1 (or the pseudogene TRBV3-2) and TRBJ2-5; the match to TRBD2 covers 8 bases. J gave up 2 bases and V 4 bases, and 9 bases lay outside the gene matches. Germline CDR1 LGHDT, CDR2 YNNKEL (reference sequence). The CDR3 totals 16 residues. CDR3 in amino acids: CASSLRKLAGQETQYF. CDR3 coding DNA: TGTGCCAGCAGCCTCCGGAAGCTAGCGGGTCAAGAGACCCAGTACTTC.

The sample holds one count of this clone. The V and J genes are TRBV6-1 and TRBJ2-2; the D is unclear. Per the germline V gene, CDR1 is MNHNS and CDR2 is SASEGT. The CDR3 length is 14 residues. Trimming shortened V by 3 bases and J by 4 bases, and 9 bases separated the two germline ends. The CDR3 is CASSDWRGTGELFF. The CDR3, as DNA: TGTGCCAGCAGTGATTGGAGAGGCACCGGGGAGCTGTTTTTT.

The chain links TRBV27 to TRBJ2-6, with TRBD1 identical over 12 bases. J lost 0 bases, V lost 3 bases, and 3 bases had no gene match. CDR3 length: 18 residues. Germline CDR1 MNHEY, CDR2 SMNVEV (reference sequence). CDR3: CASSFWGQGASGANVLTF. The CDR3 DNA reads as TGTGCCAGCAGTTTTTGGGGACAGGGGGCCTCTGGGGCCAACGTCCTGACTTTC.

The chain couples TRBV30 to TRBJ2-1; D unresolved. Germline-derived CDR1 and CDR2 are GTSNPN and SVGIG (reference sequence). V lost 3 bases and J lost 6, with 6 bases in between. The CDR3 runs 11 residues. CDR3 DNA sequence: TGTGCCTGGAGGCTAGTCAATGAGCAGTTCTTC. This sequence encodes CAWRLVNEQFF.

The CDR3 region is CASSTQGYEQFF. CDR3 nucleotides: TGTGCCAGCAGCACTCAGGGCTATGAGCAGTTCTTC. V and J are TRBV12-3 or TRBV12-4 and TRBJ2-1; tentatively, D is TRBD1 (5 bases). Trimming took 6 bases from V and 8 from J, leaving 11 bases between them. The CDR3 consists of 12 residues.

J is TRBJ1-2 and V is TRBV3-1 (or the pseudogene TRBV3-2); D gene uncertain. This CDR3 spans 13 amino acids. Germline V lookup: CDR1 LGHDT, CDR2 YNNKEL (reference sequence). Trimming removed 2 bases at V and 0 bases at J, with 4 bases between. CDR3 sequence: CASSQPANYGYTF. The DNA of the CDR3 is TGTGCCAGCAGCCAACCAGCTAACTATGGCTACACCTTC.

The rearrangement joins TRBV19 to TRBJ2-2; the D gene could be TRBD1 or TRBD2 (5 bases each). Trimming pared 2 bases from V and 0 bases from J, leaving 16 bases between. The CDR3 consists of 18 residues. Looked up from germline, CDR1 is LNHDA and CDR2 is SQIVND (reference sequence). The CDR3: CASSISLIGTANTGELFF. In DNA form, the CDR3 reads TGTGCCAGTAGTATATCCTTAATAGGGACGGCGAACACCGGGGAGCTGTTTTTT.

The table lists this clone with a count of one. The rearrangement joins TRBV7-9 to TRBJ1-4, with D unresolved. The germline V gene encodes CDR1 SEHNR and CDR2 FQNEAQ (reference sequence). The CDR3 is 15 amino acids. V gave up 1 base and J gave up 6 bases, with 12 bases separating them. The CDR3 nucleotides read TGTGCCAGCAGCTTAGGAACAGAACTTCATGAAAAACTGTTTTTT. Its translation: CASSLGTELHEKLFF.

The V call is TRBV2, the J call TRBJ1-6; possible D gene TRBD1, 6 bases. The germline V and J ends were trimmed by 6 bases and 9 bases, with 18 bases remaining between them. CDR1 and CDR2 (germline): SNHLY, FYNNEI. The CDR3 length is 15 residues. The CDR3 loop reads CASRMDSGSGSPLHF. CDR3 nucleotides: TGTGCCAGCAGGATGGACAGCGGCTCGGGTTCACCCCTCCACTTT. Combining the CDR3 with reference TRBV2 and TRBJ1-6 gives the whole variable domain EPEVTQTPSHQVTQMGQEVILRCVPISNHLYFYWYRQILGQKVEFLVSFYNNEISEKSEIFDDQFSVERPDGSNFTLKIRSTKLEDSAMYFCASRMDSGSGSPLHFGNGTRLTVT.

V is TRBV5-1 and J is TRBJ2-5, with 8 bases matching TRBD2. The length of the CDR3 is 14 residues. J gave up 5 bases and V 2 bases, and 5 bases lay outside the gene matches. Germline values: CDR1 SGHRS, CDR2 YFSETQ. CDR3 sequence reads: CASSFGGGLETQYF. For the CDR3, the DNA is TGCGCCAGCAGCTTCGGGGGGGGGCTGGAGACCCAGTACTTC.